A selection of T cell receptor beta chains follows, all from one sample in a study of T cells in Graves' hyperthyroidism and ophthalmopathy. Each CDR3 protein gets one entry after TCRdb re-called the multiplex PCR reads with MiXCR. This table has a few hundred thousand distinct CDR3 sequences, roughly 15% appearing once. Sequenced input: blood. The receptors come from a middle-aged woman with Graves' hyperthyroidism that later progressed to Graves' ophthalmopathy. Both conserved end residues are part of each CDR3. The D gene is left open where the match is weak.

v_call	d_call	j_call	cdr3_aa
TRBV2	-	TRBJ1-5	CASSDQGWQPQHF
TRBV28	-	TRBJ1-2	CASSFVWDYGYTF
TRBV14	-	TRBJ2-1	CASSQEGNEQFF
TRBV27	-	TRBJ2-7	CASSFSLRAEQYF
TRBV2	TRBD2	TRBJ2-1	CASSTAMSGREDNEQFF
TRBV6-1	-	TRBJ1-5	CASSLKWANSNQPQHF
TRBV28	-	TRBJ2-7	CASSSPDGSYEQYF
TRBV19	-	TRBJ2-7	CASSTSYGRVTYEQYF
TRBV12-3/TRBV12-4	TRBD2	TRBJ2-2	CASRGLAGGPDKAGELFF
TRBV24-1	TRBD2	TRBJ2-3	CATPGASGTYTDTQYF
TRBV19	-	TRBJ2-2	CASTVDTTGELFF
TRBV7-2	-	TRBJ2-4	CASSFDKAVQDIHYF
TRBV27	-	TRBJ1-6	CASSLLEPWGTYNSPLHF
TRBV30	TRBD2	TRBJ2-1	CAWSLGLAGKEQFF
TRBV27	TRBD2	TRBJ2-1	CASSTLLAGDSGEQFF
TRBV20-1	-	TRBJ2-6	CSATPDNSGANVLTF
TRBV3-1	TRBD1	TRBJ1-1	CAIRMTGIRNTEAFF
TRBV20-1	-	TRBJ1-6	CSARPGGAFNSPLHF
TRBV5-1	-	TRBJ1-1	CASSVGVDTEAFF
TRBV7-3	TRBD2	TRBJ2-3	CASSPGTSGRTDTQYF
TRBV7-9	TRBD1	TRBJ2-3	CASSRQGGLSTDTQYF
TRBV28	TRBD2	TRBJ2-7	CASSGGGGGGTEQYF
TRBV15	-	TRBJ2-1	CATSREGFSEQFF
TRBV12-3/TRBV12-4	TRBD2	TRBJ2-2	CASSRVDRLLAGVQAYRGELFF
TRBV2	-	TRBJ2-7	CASRRDTDEQYF
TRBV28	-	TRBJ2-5	CASSLRLGTQYF
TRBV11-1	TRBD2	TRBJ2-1	CASSLGLAGPNEQFF
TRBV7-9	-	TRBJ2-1	CASSPRDLYNEQFF
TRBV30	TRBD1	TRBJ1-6	CAWRDLRDSSYNSPLHF
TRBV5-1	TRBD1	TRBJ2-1	CASSPDRGFYNEQFF
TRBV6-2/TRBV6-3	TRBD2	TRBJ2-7	CASSSLAGSSYEQYF